Listed below are T cell receptor beta chains from one sample, sequenced in a study of cytomegalovirus exposure and HLA in healthy donors. Clones were sequenced by immunoSEQ multiplex PCR, and TCRdb holds only the in-frame ones, with some missing. The table records approximately 120,000 clones, 73% of them present only once. What was sequenced was PBMCs. Receptors originate from a man between 60 and 75 years old in good health and CMV-seropositive. Both conserved end residues are part of each CDR3. A D gene is named only where the DNA matches it firmly.

V	D	J	CDR3
TRBV27	-	TRBJ1-2	CASRANTANGYTF
TRBV5-1	-	TRBJ1-5	CASSLDGSADSNQPQHF
TRBV28	-	TRBJ2-2	CASSFGGASMNTGELFF
TRBV19	TRBD2	TRBJ2-1	CASSMWLAGARRGNEQFF
TRBV6-6	TRBD1	TRBJ2-3	CASSYAPTGGIDTQYF
TRBV4-1	-	TRBJ2-1	CASSPPGSFSYNEQFF
TRBV2	-	TRBJ2-1	CASRKQGINYNEQFF
TRBV5-1	-	TRBJ1-1	CASSLGQGRGLVTEAFF
TRBV6-5	TRBD1	TRBJ1-6	CASRGDRVNSPLHF
TRBV30	-	TRBJ2-7	CAWSVYLDEQYF
TRBV10-2	TRBD1	TRBJ2-5	CASRQGAQETQYF
TRBV14	TRBD1	TRBJ1-4	CASSPLTGSNEKLFF
TRBV18	-	TRBJ1-5	CASSRGFGNQPQHF
TRBV10-3	-	TRBJ2-6	CAISESTGPSGANVLTF
TRBV6-6	-	TRBJ1-1	CASTVAGNTEAFF
TRBV11-2	TRBD1	TRBJ2-3	CASSLAGGYMTDTQYF
TRBV14	TRBD2	TRBJ2-5	CASSQVLATETQYF
TRBV6-5	TRBD1	TRBJ1-5	CASSGQGSEEPQHF
TRBV19	TRBD1	TRBJ1-5	CASSAQGARGNQPQHF
TRBV5-1	TRBD1	TRBJ1-2	CASSPRGDSPDGYTF
TRBV6-5	-	TRBJ2-2	CASSGAGTGELFF
TRBV6-5	-	TRBJ1-1	CASRKPGEPEAFF
TRBV30	TRBD1	TRBJ2-4	CAWSVQGAKNIQYF
TRBV7-8	TRBD1	TRBJ2-6	CASSLVGGQGAAGANVLTF
TRBV2	-	TRBJ1-5	CASDGGNQPQHF
TRBV15	TRBD1	TRBJ1-1	CATSRKDRRGTEAFF
TRBV11-2	-	TRBJ1-1	CASSLQVNTEAFF
TRBV5-4	-	TRBJ1-2	CASSVGPSAGNGYTF
TRBV9	TRBD2	TRBJ2-3	CASSVQGLASNTDTQYF
TRBV7-2	TRBD1	TRBJ2-7	CASCRDREFEQYF
TRBV7-8	-	TRBJ2-2	CASSRRQDIYSPTGELFF
TRBV19	-	TRBJ1-1	CASSIGPGWNTEAFF
TRBV19	-	TRBJ2-7	CASSIGSGYEQYF
TRBV28	TRBD1	TRBJ1-6	CASSSGTVRSPLHF
TRBV27	-	TRBJ1-2	CASRMTGYEYFGSYTF
TRBV2	-	TRBJ2-6	CASSGGRVSGANVLTF
TRBV25-1	-	-	CATRLTSSYEQYF
TRBV21-1	-	TRBJ2-7	CASRRPNARSRDRDYEQYF
TRBV14	TRBD1	TRBJ1-4	CASSHLDRVDEKLFF
TRBV19	-	TRBJ1-3	CASSRGPGAGNTIYF
TRBV7-2	TRBD2	TRBJ2-5	CASSLNGGAETQYF
TRBV28	-	TRBJ2-3	CASSSTRGWDTQYF
TRBV9	-	TRBJ2-3	CASSVGNIDTQYF
TRBV5-1	TRBD1	TRBJ1-2	CASSDRQGYGYTF
TRBV2	-	TRBJ1-2	CASSEGGGYGYTF
TRBV5-1	TRBD1	TRBJ1-2	CASSLEYRGEGYTF
TRBV19	-	TRBJ1-6	CASSIYWTANSPLHF
TRBV6-4	TRBD2	TRBJ2-1	CASSDSTSRSSYNEQFF
TRBV27	TRBD1	TRBJ2-5	CASSPDRDRGRETQYF
TRBV4-1	-	TRBJ2-5	CASSQESGRGLGETQYF